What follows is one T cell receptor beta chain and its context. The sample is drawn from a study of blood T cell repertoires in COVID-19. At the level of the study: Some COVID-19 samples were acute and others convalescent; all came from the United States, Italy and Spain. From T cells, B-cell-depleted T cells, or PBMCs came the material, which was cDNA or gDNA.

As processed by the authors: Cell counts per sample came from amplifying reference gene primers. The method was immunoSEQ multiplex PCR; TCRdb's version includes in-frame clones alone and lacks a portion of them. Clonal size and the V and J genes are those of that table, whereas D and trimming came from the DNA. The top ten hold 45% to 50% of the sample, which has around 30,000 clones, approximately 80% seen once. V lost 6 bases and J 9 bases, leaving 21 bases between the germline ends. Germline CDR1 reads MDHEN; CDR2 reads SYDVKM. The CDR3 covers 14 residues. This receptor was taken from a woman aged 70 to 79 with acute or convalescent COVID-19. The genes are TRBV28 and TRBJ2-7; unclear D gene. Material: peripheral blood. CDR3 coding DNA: TGTGCCAGCAGCCCCGGCGTGAGGATATTGGGGCAGTACTTC. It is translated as CASSPGVRILGQYF. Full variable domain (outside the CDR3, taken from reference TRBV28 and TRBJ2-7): DVKVTQSSRYLVKRTGEKVFLECVQDMDHENMFWYRQDPGLGLRLIYFSYDVKMKEKGDIPEGYSVSREKKERFSLILESASTNQTSMYLCASSPGVRILGQYFGPGTRLTVT.